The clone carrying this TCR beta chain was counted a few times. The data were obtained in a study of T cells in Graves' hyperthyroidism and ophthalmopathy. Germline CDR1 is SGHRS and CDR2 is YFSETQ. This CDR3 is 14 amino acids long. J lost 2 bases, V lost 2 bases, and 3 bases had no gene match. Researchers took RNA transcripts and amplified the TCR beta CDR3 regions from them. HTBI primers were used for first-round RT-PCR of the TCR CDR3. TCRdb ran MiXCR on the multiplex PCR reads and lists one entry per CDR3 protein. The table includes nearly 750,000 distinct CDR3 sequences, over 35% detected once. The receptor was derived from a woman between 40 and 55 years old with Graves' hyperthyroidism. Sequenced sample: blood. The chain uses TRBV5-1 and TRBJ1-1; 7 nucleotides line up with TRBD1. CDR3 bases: TGCGCCAGCAGCTTAGGGGACAGCAACACTGAAGCTTTCTTT. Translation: CASSLGDSNTEAFF.